Below, 3 T cell receptor beta chains from the same sample are listed, as sequenced in a study of blood T cell repertoires in COVID-19. Sequencing used immunoSEQ multiplex PCR; TCRdb keeps in-frame clones, though not all of them. The table shows some 180,000 clones, with around four fifths occurring only once. Sequencing was performed on peripheral blood. Every receptor here comes from a woman in her thirties or forties with COVID-19, enrolled during active disease.

The chain combines TRBV6-5 with TRBJ2-3; no firm D call. This CDR3 is built from 14 residues. The germline CDR1 and CDR2 sequences are MNHEY and SVGAGI. With 0 bases removed from V and 0 bases from J, the gap between germline ends came to 4 bases. As DNA, the CDR3 is TGTGCCAGCAGTTACTCGTCTAGCACAGATACGCAGTATTTT. The encoded protein is CASSYSSSTDTQYF.

This clone occurred many times. The V gene is TRBV6-6, the J gene TRBJ2-4; D unresolved. The germline V gene has CDR1 MNHNY and CDR2 SVGAGI (reference sequence). V lost 0 bases, J lost 6 bases, and 6 bases lay in between. The CDR3 length is 13 residues. The CDR3 spells CASSYSERNIQYF. DNA for the CDR3: TGTGCCAGCAGTTACTCAGAGCGAAACATTCAGTACTTC.

The V and J genes are TRBV19 and TRBJ1-1, with D tentatively TRBD1 (5 bases). The length of the CDR3 is 14 residues. The germline gives CDR1 LNHDA, CDR2 SQIVND (reference sequence). V lost 8 bases and J 1 base, leaving 14 bases between the germline ends. As DNA, the CDR3 is TGTGCCAGTCGACATCAGGGAGGGAACACTGAAGCTTTCTTT. The encoded protein is CASRHQGGNTEAFF.